This T cell receptor beta chain is drawn from a study of T cell responses to AZD1222 COVID-19 vaccine. As to this clone: The antigen remains unidentified.

Assay used: immunoSEQ multiplex PCR; TCRdb lists only in-frame clones, some missing. The sample holds some 120,000 clones, approximately 89% seen once. Study-level points and caveats: Reportedly, nearly half of unique spike TCRs recognized epitopes outside B.1.351/B.1.1.7 mutations. Receipt of two AZD1222 doses was followed by a rise in Spike-specific TCR breadth and depth. Repertoires were obtained only post-peak T cell response.

This CDR3 spans 11 amino acids. With 2 bases removed from V and 7 bases from J, the gap between germline ends came to 6 bases. Germline V gives CDR1 GTSNPN, CDR2 SVGIG (reference sequence). This chain uses TRBV30 with TRBJ2-1; possible D gene TRBD1, 6 bases. The TCR comes from an adult in good health. This sample comprised peripheral blood, obtained on day 0 of AZD1222 vaccination. The DNA for the CDR3 is TGTGCCTGGAGTCAGGGGAATGAGCAGTTCTTC. This gives the protein CAWSQGNEQFF.